Following are 29 T cell receptor beta chains from one sample sequenced in a study of T cell changes during pregnancy in multiple sclerosis. Profiling relied on immunoSEQ multiplex PCR, and the TCRdb table lists in-frame clones only, not all of them. The table includes roughly 76,000 clones, about nine tenths detected once. The starting material was CD4+ T cells from peripheral blood mononuclear cells, obtained in the second trimester of pregnancy. The receptors come from a female donor with multiple sclerosis, enrolled in a pregnancy study.

This rearrangement joins TRBV7-2 to TRBJ1-2; D gene ambiguous. Trimming stripped 3 bases from V and 8 bases from J, with 13 bases between. The V gene's germline CDR1 is SGHTA and CDR2 FQGNSA. CDR3 size: 13 residues. CDR3 region: CASSFKREGGYTF. CDR3 in DNA: TGTGCCAGCAGCTTTAAGAGGGAGGGAGGCTACACCTTC.

This chain uses TRBV9 with TRBJ1-4; a possible D gene is TRBD1 (6 bases). The CDR3 extends over 15 amino acids. V was shortened by 3 bases and J by 5 bases, with 14 bases between the two germline ends. Germline assignment: CDR1 SGDLS and CDR2 YYNGEE. The CDR3 spells CASSEGTRTNEKLFF. In DNA, the CDR3 is TGTGCCAGCAGCGAGGGGACACGGACGAATGAAAAACTGTTTTTT.

A single count supports this clone. The rearrangement joins TRBV28 to TRBJ1-1; 7 bases map to TRBD1. V lost 10 bases, J lost 4 bases, and 9 bases stayed unmatched. This CDR3 spans 13 amino acids. Germline V lookup: CDR1 MDHEN, CDR2 SYDVKM. Here the CDR3 reads CATLTGTRTEAFF. DNA for the CDR3: TGTGCCACTTTGACAGGGACTCGCACTGAAGCTTTCTTT.

This chain uses TRBV9 with TRBJ2-5; 7 bases fit TRBD1. The CDR3 extends over 13 amino acids. The junction had 3 bases not matched to a gene; V was cut back by 4 bases and J by 3 bases. From germline, CDR1 is SGDLS and CDR2 YYNGEE. CDR3 nucleotides: TGTGCCAGCAGCCTAACAGGGGAAGAGACCCAGTACTTC. Amino acid sequence: CASSLTGEETQYF. Using reference TRBV9 and TRBJ2-5 for the parts outside the CDR3, the full variable domain is DSGVTQTPKHLITATGQRVTLRCSPRSGDLSVYWYQQSLDQGLQFLIQYYNGEERAKGNILERFSAQQFPDLHSELNLSSLELGDSALYFCASSLTGEETQYFGPGTRLLVL.

This clone was recorded once. In DNA form, the CDR3 reads TGCGCCAGCAGCTTGACAGGGGTGATATCTGGGGCCAACGTCCTGACTTTC. Translation gives CASSLTGVISGANVLTF. The chain is built from TRBV5-1 and TRBJ2-6, with TRBD1 identical over 7 bases. This CDR3 has 17 amino acids. The germline gives CDR1 SGHRS, CDR2 YFSETQ. The ends lost 1 base at V and 1 base at J; junction bases unmatched: 5.

The chain employs TRBV11-2 and TRBJ1-2; 7 bases fit TRBD1. The CDR3 totals 16 residues. Germline loops: CDR1 SGHAT, CDR2 FQNNGV. The V gene end was trimmed by 1 base and the J gene end by 3 bases; junction bases not matched to a gene: 8. The CDR3 loop reads CASSLARPGQHYGYTF. CDR3 DNA sequence: TGTGCCAGCAGCTTAGCCCGACCGGGACAGCACTATGGCTACACCTTC. The variable domain in full, completed from reference TRBV11-2 and TRBJ1-2, reads EAGVAQSPRYKIIEKRQSVAFWCNPISGHATLYWYQQILGQGPKLLIQFQNNGVVDDSQLPKDRFSAERLKGVDSTLKIQPAKLEDSAVYLCASSLARPGQHYGYTFGSGTRLTVV.

The count of this clone is one. This rearrangement joins TRBV15 to TRBJ1-5, with D uncertain. V dropped 0 bases and J dropped 5 bases, with 11 bases sitting between them. This CDR3 is 15 amino acids long. Germline V gene lookup returns CDR1 LNHNV and CDR2 YYDKDF (reference sequence). This chain's CDR3 is CATSRDGSPYQPQHF. The CDR3 DNA sequence: TGTGCCACCAGCAGAGATGGCAGTCCCTATCAGCCCCAGCATTTT.

The rearrangement joins TRBV5-1 to TRBJ2-5; D uncertain. The CDR3 totals 12 residues. The V and J ends lost 4 bases and 4 bases respectively, with 8 bases between them. CDR1 is SGHRS, CDR2 YFSETQ, per germline. CDR3 nucleotides: TGCGCCAGCAGCCGAAACGGAGAGACCCAGTACTTC. This gives the protein CASSRNGETQYF.

The chain recombines TRBV15 with TRBJ1-5, with D hard to call. Germline CDR1 and CDR2: LNHNV and YYDKDF (reference sequence). This CDR3 is built from 16 residues. V was cut by 5 bases and J by 1 base, with 15 bases left in between. DNA for the CDR3: TGTGCCACCAGCGCTTATGGAGTTGGGAGCAATCAGCCCCAGCATTTT. The encoded protein is CATSAYGVGSNQPQHF. The full variable domain, completed using reference TRBV15 and TRBJ1-5, is DAMVIQNPRYQVTQFGKPVTLSCSQTLNHNVMYWYQQKSSQAPKLLFHYYDKDFNNEADTPDNFQSRRPNTSFCFLDIRSPGLGDTAMYLCATSAYGVGSNQPQHFGDGTRLSIL.

This clone occurred once. The chain is built from TRBV6-5 and TRBJ1-1, with 7 bases identical to TRBD1. There are 15 residues in the CDR3. The V and J ends lost 6 bases and 2 bases, in that order; junction bases with no gene match: 9. The V gene's germline CDR1 is MNHEY and CDR2 SVGAGI. The CDR3 DNA reads as TGTGCCAGCAGACAGGGGCCCGAACGAAACACTGAAGCTTTCTTT. This sequence encodes CASRQGPERNTEAFF.

Note on this clone: This same CDR3 is encoded by further DNA sequences in the sample. The chain couples TRBV5-1 to TRBJ1-2; D unclear. CDR1 SGHRS and CDR2 YFSETQ come from the germline V gene. Trimming removed 3 bases from V and 2 bases from J, with 5 bases in between. The CDR3 is 12 residues long. CDR3 in DNA: TGCGCCAGCAGCTCGGGAAACTATGGCTACACCTTC. Translated: CASSSGNYGYTF.

V and J are TRBV11-1 and TRBJ2-5; D might be TRBD1 (5 bases). This CDR3 spans 14 amino acids. Trimming pared 7 bases from V and 5 bases from J, leaving 17 bases between. The germline gives CDR1 SGHAT, CDR2 FQDESV (reference sequence). CDR3 in amino acids: CASTISRGGETQYF. The DNA for the CDR3 is TGTGCCAGCACCATCTCTAGGGGTGGGGAGACCCAGTACTTC.

This clone showed up many times. The chain couples TRBV14 to TRBJ1-1; the D is unclear. The CDR3 consists of 13 residues. In germline, CDR1 is SGHDN, CDR2 FVKESK. Trimming cost V 2 bases and J 4 bases, with 8 bases left between them. CDR3 loop: CASSQSPRTEAFF. CDR3 in DNA: TGTGCCAGCAGCCAATCCCCCCGCACTGAAGCTTTCTTT.

This clone has more than one count but fewer than ten. The CDR3 loop reads CASSDVYRVRGYTF. In DNA form, the CDR3 reads TGTGCCAGCAGTGATGTCTACAGGGTCCGTGGCTACACCTTC. The chain uses TRBV25-1 and TRBJ1-2; a weak D match, TRBD1 (6 bases). Trimming cost V 3 bases and J 7 bases, with 15 bases left between them. CDR3 length equals 14 residues. Per the germline V gene, CDR1 is MGHDK and CDR2 is SYGVNS.

The chain uses TRBV11-2 and TRBJ2-7, with 9 bases matching TRBD2. The V gene's germline CDR1 is SGHAT and CDR2 FQNNGV. The CDR3 runs 16 residues. V dropped 5 bases and J dropped 6; count of bases not matched to a gene: 14. Here the CDR3 reads CASSPRSGREGREQYF. CDR3 sequence (DNA): TGTGCCAGCAGCCCCCGTTCGGGGCGGGAGGGCCGCGAGCAGTACTTC.

The CDR3 DNA follows: TGCGCCAGCAGCCAAATAGAGAGGGCAGATACGCAGTATTTT. Translation: CASSQIERADTQYF. This chain links TRBV4-1 with TRBJ2-3, with D perhaps matching TRBD2 (5 bases). Germline-derived CDR1 and CDR2 are MGHRA and YSYEKL. The CDR3 runs to 14 residues. V lost 2 bases and J lost 4, with 10 bases in between.

This chain joins TRBV2 and TRBJ2-7; 9 nucleotides agree with TRBD2. From germline, CDR1 is SNHLY and CDR2 FYNNEI. J was trimmed by 2 bases and V by 8 bases; bases with no gene match: 7. This CDR3 contains 14 residues. The CDR3 coding sequence is TGTGCCAGCCAGAGGCGGGAGGGCCCCTACGAGCAGTACTTC. It codes for CASQRREGPYEQYF. The whole variable domain, filled in from reference TRBV2 and TRBJ2-7, reads EPEVTQTPSHQVTQMGQEVILRCVPISNHLYFYWYRQILGQKVEFLVSFYNNEISEKSEIFDDQFSVERPDGSNFTLKIRSTKLEDSAMYFCASQRREGPYEQYFGPGTRLTVT.

This chain connects TRBV28 to TRBJ1-2, with 9 bases aligning to TRBD1. V was clipped by 4 bases and J by 8 bases; unmatched bases: 17. This CDR3 has 17 residues. CDR1 MDHEN and CDR2 SYDVKM come from the germline V gene. The CDR3 DNA reads as TGTGCCAGCAGTTACCCGGGACAGGGTGACCCTTTTCACGGCTACACCTTC. It translates to CASSYPGQGDPFHGYTF.

V is TRBV7-8 and J is TRBJ2-7; TRBD2 agrees at 7 bases. Germline-derived CDR1 and CDR2 are SGHVS and FQNEAQ. J lost 3 bases, V lost 2 bases, and 4 bases had no gene match. This CDR3 is built from 14 residues. The CDR3 nucleotides read TGTGCCAGCAGCTTAACGGGGGAGGGCTACGAGCAGTACTTC. Its translation: CASSLTGEGYEQYF. The full variable domain, its missing parts supplied by reference TRBV7-8 and TRBJ2-7, is GAGVSQSPRYKVAKRGQDVALRCDPISGHVSLFWYQQALGQGPEFLTYFQNEAQLDKSGLPSDRFFAERPEGSVSTLKIQRTQQEDSAVYLCASSLTGEGYEQYFGPGTRLTVT.

V gene TRBV4-3 combines with J gene TRBJ2-7; D may be TRBD2 (6 bases). This CDR3 is built from 16 residues. Germline V lookup: CDR1 LGHNA, CDR2 YSLEER. The ends were cut back, 1 base at V and 8 bases at J, with 21 bases in the middle. The CDR3 DNA sequence: TGCGCCAGCAGCCAAGTCAGCTCCCCCGGGACTGGGAAGCAGTACTTC. Protein product: CASSQVSSPGTGKQYF.

The chain links TRBV7-8 to TRBJ1-1; D might be TRBD1 (5 bases). Per germline, CDR1 SGHVS and CDR2 FQNEAQ. Between the trimmed V and J ends, which lost 5 bases and 1 base, there was a span of 11 bases. This CDR3 contains 14 residues. CDR3 in DNA: TGTGCCAGCAGCCTCAGGGTGGAGAACACTGAAGCTTTCTTT. Translation: CASSLRVENTEAFF.

The chain recombines TRBV6-6 with TRBJ1-5; D is possibly TRBD1 (6 bases). V lost 6 bases, J lost 1 base, and 10 bases lay in between. The CDR3 contains 14 residues. Germline CDR1 and CDR2: MNHNY and SVGAGI (reference sequence). CDR3 nucleotide sequence: TGTGCCAGCAGATCAGGGGCCAGCAATCAGCCCCAGCATTTT. This gives the protein CASRSGASNQPQHF.

CDR3 DNA: TGCGCCAGCAGCCAATCCGGGACAGGGCGGGAAAAACTGTTTTTT. Encoded protein: CASSQSGTGREKLFF. The chain has TRBV4-1 and TRBJ1-4; 9 nucleotides line up with TRBD1. CDR3 size: 15 residues. The J segment lost 8 bases and the V segment lost 2 bases, leaving 6 bases of the junction unmatched. Germline assignment: CDR1 MGHRA and CDR2 YSYEKL.

The chain has TRBV5-1 and TRBJ2-3; 11 nucleotides line up with TRBD1. The CDR3 extends over 16 amino acids. CDR1 SGHRS and CDR2 YFSETQ come from the germline V gene. V was clipped by 4 bases and J by 1 base; unmatched bases: 5. CDR3 coding DNA: TGCGCCAGCAGCCCGGGACAGGGGGATCGCACAGATACGCAGTATTTT. Its protein product is CASSPGQGDRTDTQYF.

As DNA, the CDR3 is TGCGCCAGCAGCTTGGAAAGCGGGGGGACCCACGAGCAGTACTTC. Protein product: CASSLESGGTHEQYF. V and J are TRBV5-1 and TRBJ2-7; 9 nucleotides agree with TRBD2. The junction had 6 bases not matched to a gene; V was cut back by 0 bases and J by 5 bases. The length of the CDR3 is 15 residues. Per germline, CDR1 SGHRS and CDR2 YFSETQ.

This clone was recorded only once. This sequence joins TRBV19 and TRBJ1-1; 7 bases are a match to TRBD1. The V and J ends lost 8 bases and 0 bases, in that order; junction bases with no gene match: 9. In germline, CDR1 is LNHDA, CDR2 SQIVND (reference sequence). This CDR3 has 15 amino acids. CDR3 bases: TGTGCCAGTGTGAGACAGGGTAATCTGAACACTGAAGCTTTCTTT. Translating it yields CASVRQGNLNTEAFF.

The chain joins TRBV30 to TRBJ2-1, with TRBD1 matching over 8 bases. Germline-derived CDR1 and CDR2 are GTSNPN and SVGIG (reference sequence). The CDR3 length is 13 residues. V was pared by 8 bases and J by 3 bases, with 6 bases of the junction left unmatched. The DNA of the CDR3 is TGTGCCCTGGGACAGGAATACTACAATGAGCAGTTCTTC. Translation gives CALGQEYYNEQFF.

The gene calls are TRBV27 and TRBJ2-5, with TRBD2 identical over 8 bases. Unmatched junction bases numbered 9, after V lost 3 bases and J lost 3 bases. From germline, CDR1 is MNHEY and CDR2 SMNVEV (reference sequence). The CDR3 totals 16 residues. The CDR3 DNA reads as TGTGCCAGCAGTTTTGACGTAACTAGCGGTAAAGAGACCCAGTACTTC. It is translated as CASSFDVTSGKETQYF.

The V and J genes are TRBV7-9 and TRBJ2-6; 7 bases map to TRBD2. The V gene's germline CDR1 is SEHNR and CDR2 FQNEAQ (reference sequence). The CDR3 sequence is 15 residues long. The V and J ends lost 5 bases and 3 bases, in that order; junction bases with no gene match: 4. The CDR3 sequence: CASSRGGGGANVLTF. The CDR3 DNA sequence: TGTGCCAGCAGCCGCGGCGGGGGTGGGGCCAACGTCCTGACTTTC.